The 11 T cell receptor beta chains presented below share a single source sample, sequenced in a study of response to subunit inactivated influenza vaccine (dated by TCRdb to the late 2010s). The library was obtained by RT-PCR. This sample was sequenced with an Illumina HiSeq 2500. TCRdb reprocessed the public reads (quality trimming at Q25 with fastp, clone calling with MiXCR) and kept in-frame beta chains. Each CDR3 protein appears once, grouped with its most common genes and DNA. Counted in this sample were almost 600,000 distinct CDR3 sequences; 11% to 15% of them appeared once. In total, the top ten clones hold roughly 11% of the sample. Sequencing used PBMCs from blood, obtained about 12 days after vaccination. Receptors originate from a man in his fifties who received an inactivated influenza vaccine. Donor details come from another sample of the same person, matched by shared clones.

This clonotype was seen only a few times. V and J are TRBV20-1 and TRBJ2-1; 15 nucleotides agree with TRBD2. CDR1 is DFQATT and CDR2 is SNEGSKA in the germline V gene (reference sequence). Losses at the gene ends were 5 bases for V and 4 bases for J; bases not matched to a gene: 3. The CDR3 has 15 amino acids. The CDR3 bases are TGCAGTGCTCAAGGGACTAGCGGGAGGTACAATGAGCAGTTCTTC. Translated: CSAQGTSGRYNEQFF.

This clonotype was seen repeatedly, ten times or more. V is TRBV20-1 and J is TRBJ1-2; D possibly corresponds to TRBD1 (5 bases). The CDR3 has 14 residues. Germline loops: CDR1 DFQATT, CDR2 SNEGSKA (reference sequence). V was pared by 6 bases and J by 1 base, with 15 bases between. The CDR3 coding sequence is TGCAGTGCCCCCCCGGGGACCGTTAACTATGGCTACACCTTC. It specifies CSAPPGTVNYGYTF.

The chain employs TRBV5-1 and TRBJ2-3; no reliable D call. The CDR3 is 14 residues long. Germline lookup yields CDR1 SGHRS and CDR2 YFSETQ. The V gene lost 0 bases and the J gene lost 8 bases, with 13 bases spanning the gap. The CDR3 protein is CASSLDIGLGTQYF. CDR3 DNA: TGCGCCAGCAGCTTGGATATAGGGTTAGGTACGCAGTATTTT.

This clonotype has just a few counts. The chain uses TRBV7-2 and TRBJ2-5; the D gene could be TRBD1 or TRBD2 (5 bases each). Trimming shortened V by 5 bases and J by 4 bases, and 11 bases separated the two germline ends. The CDR3 has 13 amino acids. CDR1 SGHTA and CDR2 FQGNSA come from the germline V gene. The CDR3 loop reads CASSPGTLETQYF. The CDR3 DNA reads TGTGCCAGCAGCCCCGGGACCTTAGAGACCCAGTACTTC.

This clonotype was counted only a few times. The chain couples TRBV6-5 to TRBJ1-5; D gene ambiguous. Trimming took off 0 bases at V and 0 bases at J, with 15 bases between the two ends. CDR1 is MNHEY and CDR2 is SVGAGI in the germline V gene. This CDR3 spans 18 amino acids. The CDR3, as DNA: TGTGCCAGCAGTTACTCCGCCAGGCCGGACTATAGCAATCAGCCCCAGCATTTT. Its protein product is CASSYSARPDYSNQPQHF.

This clonotype came up a few times. This rearrangement joins TRBV28 to TRBJ2-7; 8 nucleotides line up with TRBD2. Germline V gene lookup returns CDR1 MDHEN and CDR2 SYDVKM. The CDR3 is made up of 13 amino acids. The J segment lost 3 bases and the V segment lost 10 bases, leaving 8 bases of the junction unmatched. The CDR3 here is CATQTGTSYEQYF. The CDR3 coding sequence is TGTGCCACCCAAACCGGGACTAGCTACGAGCAGTACTTC.

The V call is TRBV27, the J call TRBJ2-2; D remains unclear. V lost 10 bases and J 8 bases, leaving 14 bases between the germline ends. CDR3 length: 12 amino acids. Germline values: CDR1 MNHEY, CDR2 SMNVEV (reference sequence). This chain's CDR3 is CATGLRVGELFF. The CDR3 nucleotides read TGTGCCACCGGCCTTCGTGTGGGGGAGCTGTTTTTT.

The sample holds a few counts of this clonotype. The chain employs TRBV19 and TRBJ1-6; TRBD1 is a possible D gene (6 bases). CDR1 is LNHDA, CDR2 SQIVND, per germline (reference sequence). The CDR3 has 14 amino acids. V lost 6 bases, J lost 10 bases, and 16 bases lay in between. This chain's CDR3 is CASSAAQGESPLHF. CDR3 sequence (DNA): TGTGCCAGTAGCGCAGCACAGGGAGAATCACCCCTCCACTTT.

The genes are TRBV27 and TRBJ2-7, with 10 nucleotides matching TRBD2. The CDR3 totals 15 residues. Germline V lookup: CDR1 MNHEY, CDR2 SMNVEV (reference sequence). The ends lost 5 bases at V and 3 bases at J; junction bases unmatched: 7. The CDR3 here is CASSPYTSGVYEQYF. The CDR3 nucleotides are TGTGCCAGCAGTCCCTACACTAGCGGGGTCTACGAGCAGTACTTC.

This clonotype was observed a handful of times. V is TRBV12-3 or TRBV12-4 and J is TRBJ2-2; 7 bases align to TRBD1. Losses at the gene ends were 1 base for V and 6 bases for J; bases not matched to a gene: 5. The CDR3 runs to 15 residues. The CDR3 nucleotides read TGTGCCAGCAGTTTAGAGGTGACAGGGCCCGGGGAGCTGTTTTTT. Translated, it gives CASSLEVTGPGELFF.

In its sample, this clonotype was seen a few times. V and J are TRBV6-2 or TRBV6-3 and TRBJ2-7; TRBD1 might be the D (6 bases). Germline CDR1 reads MNHEY; CDR2 reads SVGEGT. V lost 0 bases, J lost 9 bases, and 15 bases lay in between. This CDR3 spans 14 amino acids. CDR3 nucleotide sequence: TGTGCCAGCAGTTACTCGAATACGGCACAGGGGCAGTACTTC. Amino acid sequence: CASSYSNTAQGQYF.